The 21 T cell receptor beta chains in this list originate from one sample, sequenced in a study of OX40 agonist ivuxolimab in advanced cancers. The method was immunoSEQ multiplex PCR; TCRdb's version includes in-frame clones alone and lacks a portion of them. The sample lists around 80,000 clones, about 85% seen once, with approximately 0.99% in the top ten. The sequencing here drew on CD4+ or CD8+ T cells sorted from blood, taken in a trial of the OX40 agonist ivuxolimab. These receptors originate from an adult with an advanced solid tumor such as melanoma, head and neck, liver or kidney cancer.

In DNA form, the CDR3 reads TGTGCCAGCAGCAGATGGGACCGACGGACAGGCGGCTACACCTTC. It translates to CASSRWDRRTGGYTF. The J gene is TRBJ1-2, the V gene TRBV5-6; 7 bases agree with TRBD1. This CDR3 spans 15 amino acids. J lost 8 bases, V lost 4 bases, and 14 bases had no gene match. Looked up from germline, CDR1 is SGHDT and CDR2 is YYEEEE.

The chain employs TRBV18 and TRBJ2-5; 7 bases are shared with TRBD1. Germline loops: CDR1 KGHSH, CDR2 LQKENI. The CDR3 sequence is 14 residues long. V lost 3 bases to trimming and J lost 5 bases; unmatched junction nucleotides: 6. This CDR3 is CASSPQGGSETQYF. As DNA, the CDR3 is TGTGCCAGCTCACCGCAAGGGGGCAGTGAGACCCAGTACTTC.

The rearrangement links TRBV5-6 to TRBJ2-7; 9 nucleotides line up with TRBD2. Germline-derived CDR1 and CDR2 are SGHDT and YYEEEE. The ends lost 4 bases at V and 2 bases at J; junction bases unmatched: 4. This CDR3 contains 14 residues. This CDR3 reads CASSPLAGAYEQYF. The CDR3 DNA is TGTGCCAGCAGCCCTTTAGCGGGGGCCTACGAGCAGTACTTC.

This chain joins TRBV11-3 and TRBJ2-7; tentative D call: TRBD2 (6 bases). The length of the CDR3 is 13 residues. Germline V gene lookup returns CDR1 SGHNT and CDR2 YENEEA. V lost 3 bases and J lost 2, with 8 bases in between. CDR3 in DNA: TGTGCCAGCAGCTTGCCGGGAGCCTACGAGCAGTACTTC. Its translation: CASSLPGAYEQYF.

V is TRBV21-1 and J is TRBJ2-5; the DNA was not used to check the table's D call, TRBD1. TRBV21-1 is marked as a pseudogene. The CDR3 has 14 amino acids. The DNA for the CDR3 is TGTGCCGGCTTTAGGACAGGACTCCAAGAGACCCAGTACTTC. Protein: CAGFRTGLQETQYF.

V usage is TRBV5-4 and J usage is TRBJ2-5, with TRBD1 matching over 7 bases. The CDR3 extends over 14 amino acids. The V and J ends lost 2 bases and 4 bases, in that order; junction bases with no gene match: 5. Germline CDR1 is SGHNT and CDR2 is YYREEE (reference sequence). The CDR3 sequence: CASSFDRVGETQYF. The CDR3 region has the DNA TGTGCCAGCAGCTTCGACAGGGTGGGAGAGACCCAGTACTTC.

The chain is built from TRBV7-9 and TRBJ1-6; D not resolved. The V and J ends lost 3 bases and 0 bases respectively, with 12 bases between them. The CDR3 sequence is 17 residues long. Germline V gives CDR1 SEHNR, CDR2 FQNEAQ (reference sequence). CDR3 amino acids: CASSLRSSSSYNSPLHF. The CDR3 region has the DNA TGTGCCAGCAGCTTGCGATCATCGAGCTCCTATAATTCACCCCTCCACTTT.

The rearrangement uses TRBV5-1 and TRBJ1-3; TRBD1 agrees at 7 bases. Germline assignment: CDR1 SGHRS and CDR2 YFSETQ. The trim removed 0 bases at V and 6 bases at J, leaving 3 bases unmatched. The CDR3 sequence is 14 residues long. Here the CDR3 reads CASSLGTGVNTIYF. The CDR3 DNA reads as TGCGCCAGCAGCTTGGGGACAGGTGTAAACACCATATATTTT.

V and J are TRBV5-1 and TRBJ2-3; D tentatively reads TRBD1 or TRBD2 (5 bases each). The CDR3 is made up of 14 amino acids. V lost 9 bases to trimming and J lost 0 bases, with 14 bases between them. CDR1 and CDR2 from the germline V gene are SGHRS and YFSETQ. CDR3 residues: CATGAHPSTDTQYF. In DNA, the CDR3 is TGCGCCACCGGGGCCCATCCTAGCACAGATACGCAGTATTTT. Full variable domain (outside the CDR3, taken from reference TRBV5-1 and TRBJ2-3): KAGVTQTPRYLIKTRGQQVTLSCSPISGHRSVSWYQQTPGQGLQFLFEYFSETQRNKGNFPGRFSGRQFSNSRSEMNVSTLELGDSALYLCATGAHPSTDTQYFGPGTRLTVL.

The chain is built from TRBV7-9 and TRBJ2-1, with 13 bases that match TRBD2. J was trimmed by 8 bases and V by 2 bases; bases with no gene match: 3. Per the germline V gene, CDR1 is SEHNR and CDR2 is FQNEAQ (reference sequence). This CDR3 spans 15 amino acids. CDR3 sequence: CASSLKLAGGYEQFF. In nucleotides, the CDR3 is TGTGCCAGCAGCTTAAAACTAGCGGGAGGGTATGAGCAGTTCTTC.

The chain couples TRBV9 to TRBJ1-4, with TRBD1 as a possible D gene (6 bases). The CDR3 totals 16 residues. Germline lookup yields CDR1 SGDLS and CDR2 YYNGEE. Trimming stripped 0 bases from V and 6 bases from J, with 15 bases between. CDR3 nucleotides: TGTGCCAGCAGCGTAGATCCCAGGGGTGGGGATGAAAAACTGTTTTTT. Translating it yields CASSVDPRGGDEKLFF. The full variable domain, in which reference TRBV9 and TRBJ1-4 provide the parts outside the CDR3, is DSGVTQTPKHLITATGQRVTLRCSPRSGDLSVYWYQQSLDQGLQFLIQYYNGEERAKGNILERFSAQQFPDLHSELNLSSLELGDSALYFCASSVDPRGGDEKLFFGSGTQLSVL.

The chain combines TRBV5-1 with TRBJ1-4; 9 bases agree with TRBD1. In germline, CDR1 is SGHRS, CDR2 YFSETQ. The trim removed 4 bases at V and 3 bases at J, leaving 13 bases unmatched. CDR3 size: 18 residues. CDR3 amino acids: CASSLPGTGNEANEKLFF. For the CDR3, the DNA is TGCGCCAGCAGCCTACCCGGGACAGGGAATGAGGCTAATGAAAAACTGTTTTTT.

The rearrangement uses TRBV2 and TRBJ2-7; D uncertain. The germline V gene encodes CDR1 SNHLY and CDR2 FYNNEI. The V gene lost 5 bases and the J gene lost 4 bases, with 6 bases spanning the gap. The CDR3 extends over 11 amino acids. CDR3 residues: CASSKMYEQYF. The CDR3 nucleotides read TGTGCCAGCAGTAAAATGTACGAGCAGTACTTC.

The chain couples TRBV11-2 to TRBJ1-1; the D is unclear. V was shortened by 0 bases and J by 0 bases, with 8 bases between the two germline ends. This CDR3 region has 15 residues. Looked up from germline, CDR1 is SGHAT and CDR2 is FQNNGV. The CDR3 sequence is CASSLDLGVNTEAFF. The CDR3 DNA follows: TGTGCCAGCAGCTTAGATCTGGGAGTGAACACTGAAGCTTTCTTT.

The chain employs TRBV6-1 and TRBJ2-3; the D is unclear. This CDR3 region has 11 residues. The V end lost 6 bases, the J end lost 4 bases, and 5 bases lay between the germline ends. Germline V lookup: CDR1 MNHNS, CDR2 SASEGT. The CDR3 spells CASRAADTQYF. The CDR3 coding sequence is TGTGCCAGCAGGGCGGCAGATACGCAGTATTTT.

The chain joins TRBV11-2 to TRBJ2-5, with D uncertain. V dropped 5 bases and J dropped 2 bases, with 6 bases sitting between them. The CDR3 is made up of 12 amino acids. Germline CDR1 reads SGHAT; CDR2 reads FQNNGV. For the CDR3, the DNA is TGTGCCAGCAGCCCCTGGCAAGAGACCCAGTACTTC. It codes for CASSPWQETQYF.

V and J are TRBV5-4 and TRBJ2-5; TRBD1 aligns across 7 bases. Germline V gives CDR1 SGHNT, CDR2 YYREEE (reference sequence). The CDR3 loop spans 16 amino acids. V lost 4 bases to trimming and J lost 6 bases; unmatched junction nucleotides: 15. CDR3 amino acids: CASSPDEGAVGKTQYF. Written as DNA, the CDR3 is TGTGCCAGCAGCCCGGACGAGGGGGCCGTCGGGAAGACCCAGTACTTC.

The chain uses TRBV28 and TRBJ2-6; D is unclear. V shed 3 bases and J shed 0 bases, with 9 bases lying between them. The length of the CDR3 is 16 residues. Germline V gene sequence: CDR1 MDHEN, CDR2 SYDVKM. The CDR3 here is CASSFIQFSGANVLTF. The CDR3 coding sequence is TGTGCCAGCAGTTTCATTCAGTTCTCTGGGGCCAACGTCCTGACTTTC.

This chain connects TRBV6-1 to TRBJ1-5; D gene ambiguous. V was cut by 3 bases and J by 3 bases, with 6 bases left in between. The CDR3 consists of 13 residues. The V gene's germline CDR1 is MNHNS and CDR2 SASEGT. In DNA form, the CDR3 reads TGTGCCAGCAGTGACGGTTACAATCAGCCCCAGCATTTT. Its translation: CASSDGYNQPQHF.

This chain joins TRBV25-1 and TRBJ2-7, with D hard to call. The CDR3 has 14 amino acids. Germline V gene lookup returns CDR1 MGHDK and CDR2 SYGVNS. Trimming left V 0 bases short and J 3 bases short, with 9 bases between. Here the CDR3 reads CASSEYGPHYEQYF. In DNA, the CDR3 is TGTGCCAGCAGTGAATATGGGCCCCACTACGAGCAGTACTTC.

By share, this clone ranks as medium-sized (0.01 to 0.1%). The CDR3: CASREVAGIGEQYF. CDR3 nucleotide sequence: TGCGCCAGCAGAGAAGTAGCGGGGATCGGCGAGCAGTACTTC. J is TRBJ2-7 and V is TRBV10-2; 8 nucleotides match TRBD2. The CDR3 runs 14 residues. The germline V gene encodes CDR1 WSHSY and CDR2 SAAADI. After removal of 6 bases from V and 6 bases from J, the junction contained 10 bases not matched to a gene.